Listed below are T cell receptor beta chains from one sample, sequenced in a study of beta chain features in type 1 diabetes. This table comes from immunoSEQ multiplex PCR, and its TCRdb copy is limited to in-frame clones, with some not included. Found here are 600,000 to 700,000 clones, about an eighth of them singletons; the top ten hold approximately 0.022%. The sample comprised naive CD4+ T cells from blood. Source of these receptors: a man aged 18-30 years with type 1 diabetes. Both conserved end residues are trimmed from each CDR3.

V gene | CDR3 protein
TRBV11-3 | ASSASTDTQY
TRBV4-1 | ASSQDTGYGYT
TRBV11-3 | ASSLTTYPIKETQY
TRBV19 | ASSTGRTETQY
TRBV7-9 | ASSLEGRLPDSPLH
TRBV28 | ASSLKGYEQY
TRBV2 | ASRALGEQF
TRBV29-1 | SVERHRYQETQY
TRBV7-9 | ASSLTGGAEAF
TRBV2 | ASHESSTDTQY
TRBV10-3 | AISRPGHDPTEAF
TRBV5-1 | ASSLNAGGVYEQY
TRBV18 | ASSPPGPVTQY
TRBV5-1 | ASSIYRNYGYT
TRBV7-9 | ASSPPRRGTGVEETQY
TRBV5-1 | ASSLVLAGQETQY
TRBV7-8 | ASSRQASNSPLH
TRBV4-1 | ASSQMGLAGVEQY
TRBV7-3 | ASSIGGDNQF
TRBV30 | AWSVQVEKLF
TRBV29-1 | SVEDHVDSDEQY
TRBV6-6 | ASSLGVYEQY
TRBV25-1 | ASSNNRGETQY
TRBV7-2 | ASSTRGGELF
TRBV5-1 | ASSYSGTANTGELF
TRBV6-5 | ASSSGGLVNEQF
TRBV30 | AWSQGLGNTIY
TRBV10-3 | ATGTLNEQF
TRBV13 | ASSLDSSGANVLT
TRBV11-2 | ASSTSGGDYNEQF
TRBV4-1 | ASSPTDGYEQY
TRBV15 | ATSRALQGMVGNQPQH
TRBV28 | ASFDKTDSSYEQY
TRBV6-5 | ASSYVEMNTEAF
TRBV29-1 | SVVEGGTDTQY
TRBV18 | ASSPSDTGELF
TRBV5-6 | ASSRGYQETQY
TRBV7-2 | ASSPPPGANVLT
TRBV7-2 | ASSLVGETQY
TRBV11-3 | ASSPRDYYGYT
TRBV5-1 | ASSLDGGLNEAF
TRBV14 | ASSQQGNSPLH
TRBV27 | ASHGAYEQY
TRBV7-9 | ASTPRGGGGTDTQY
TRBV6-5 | ASSVTGTGGEQY
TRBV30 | AWSSQSNYGYT
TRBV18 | ASSPSAGWTEAF
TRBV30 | AWSVSGRGAYGYT
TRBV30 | AWSPDIASRYT
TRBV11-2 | ASSQKRGQGTYGYT
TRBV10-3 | AIRESGSQSRVLT
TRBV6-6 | ASSGSGGTGELF
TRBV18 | ASSPPSLVGETQY
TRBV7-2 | ASSLVTLAGGGELF
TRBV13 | ASSLPGLSYEQY
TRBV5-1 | ASSGTGDEAF
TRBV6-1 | ASRATGNSGYT
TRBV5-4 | ASSLDRRQHYGYT